The clone carrying this T cell receptor beta chain was observed many times. The sample originates from a study of CD8+CD57+ T cells in acquired aplastic anemia. About the research overall: Isolated CD4+ and CD8+ cells, once sorted, yielded DNA averaging around 3.3 ug.

Sequenced patients had shown CD8+CD57+ cell expansion by flow cytometry. Every patient had severe acquired aplastic anemia. All patients were therapy-naive when blood was sampled. The CDR3 runs 13 residues. From germline, CDR1 is KGHDR and CDR2 SFDVKD. Trimming removed 8 bases from V and 4 bases from J, with 13 bases in between. The study profiled TCR beta VDJ and CDR3 using genomic DNA as template. TCRdb re-called the reads with MiXCR, one entry per CDR3 protein. The data contain around 430,000 distinct CDR3 sequences, about a third of them seen just once; the ten biggest clones take up less than 0.85%.

V and J are TRBV24-1 and TRBJ1-1; D uncertain. The source material was sorted CD4+, CD8+, or CD8+CD57+ T cells (not recorded which) from PBMCs. The source of this sequence is a human donor with aplastic anemia. CDR3 DNA: TGTGCCACCAATTATGCGGCGCCCACTGAAGCTTTCTTT. This encodes CATNYAAPTEAFF.